The clone carrying this TCR beta chain turned up a few times. The antigen remains unidentified. This entry belongs to a study of memory CD4+ T cells and cytomegalovirus serostatus. Notes on the study in general: CD4+ memory repertoires contained about two fifths of the 164 reported CMV TCRbeta sequences.

Single viable CD3+CD4+CD8-CD45RO+ cells were sorted as the memory CD4+ T cells. Serostatus was set by detecting CMV pp150, pp28, p38, p52 IgG. CD4+ T cells were isolated by positive magnetic selection. CDR1 and CDR2 (germline): MNHNY, SVGAGI (reference sequence). V gave up 10 bases and J gave up 0 bases, with 12 bases separating them. This CDR3 spans 14 amino acids. Libraries were prepared by immunoSEQ multiplex PCR; TCRdb keeps only in-frame clonotypes and omits some of them. The sample yields some 50,000 clones, around 74% seen once. Material for sequencing was memory CD4+ T cells from blood. This TCR was sampled from an adult in good health and CMV-seropositive. This rearrangement joins TRBV6-6 to TRBJ1-4; D unclear. The CDR3 is CATNFRATNEKLFF. Written as DNA, the CDR3 is TGTGCCACCAACTTTCGTGCAACTAATGAAAAACTGTTTTTT.